Below, 9 T cell receptor beta chains from the same sample are listed, as sequenced in a study of T cell responses to AZD1222 COVID-19 vaccine. TCRdb keeps only in-frame clones here, not all; method: immunoSEQ multiplex PCR. The table shows about 150,000 clones, with approximately 90% occurring only once. Sequences were derived from peripheral blood, sampled on day 0 of MenACWY control vaccination. The source is an adult in good health.

The chain couples TRBV6-5 to TRBJ2-7; D perhaps matches TRBD2 (5 bases). CDR1 is MNHEY, CDR2 SVGAGI, per germline. The CDR3 loop spans 14 amino acids. The V end lost 0 bases, the J end lost 2 bases, and 8 bases lay between the germline ends. For the CDR3, the DNA is TGTGCCAGCAGTTACTCACTGGGAGCCTACGAGCAGTACTTC. It yields the protein CASSYSLGAYEQYF.

This chain connects TRBV6-5 to TRBJ1-1; D gene unclear. The CDR3 spans 13 residues. Trimming shortened V by 7 bases and J by 1 base, and 10 bases separated the two germline ends. The germline V gene has CDR1 MNHEY and CDR2 SVGAGI. CDR3 DNA: TGTGCCAGCAATCCTCGGGGGAACACTGAAGCTTTCTTT. This gives the protein CASNPRGNTEAFF.

This rearrangement joins TRBV7-6 to TRBJ2-1; 11 bases align to TRBD2. Germline V CDR1 and CDR2: SGHVS, FNYEAQ. The CDR3 spans 15 residues. Trimming took 6 bases from V and 4 from J; bases not matched to a gene: 5. As DNA, the CDR3 is TGTGCCAGCAGTTCCACTAGCGGGGGATACAATGAGCAGTTCTTC. Amino acids: CASSSTSGGYNEQFF. The complete variable domain, with remaining parts taken from reference TRBV7-6 and TRBJ2-1, reads GAGVSQSPRYKVTKRGQDVALRCDPISGHVSLYWYRQALGQGPEFLTYFNYEAQQDKSGLPNDRFSAERPEGSISTLTIQRTEQRDSAMYRCASSSTSGGYNEQFFGPGTRLTVL.

This clone was seen once. V and J are TRBV19 and TRBJ1-2; D is possibly TRBD1 (6 bases). V lost 3 bases to trimming and J lost 0 bases, with 17 bases between them. Germline loops: CDR1 LNHDA, CDR2 SQIVND (reference sequence). CDR3 length: 17 amino acids. The CDR3 nucleotides are TGTGCCAGTAGTATGGCGGGACAATTTTTGACTAACTATGGCTACACCTTC. This encodes CASSMAGQFLTNYGYTF.

V gene TRBV9 combines with J gene TRBJ1-1; D unresolved. V was shortened by 0 bases and J by 7 bases, with 19 bases between the two germline ends. Germline lookup yields CDR1 SGDLS and CDR2 YYNGEE. The CDR3 is made up of 16 amino acids. The CDR3 region has the DNA TGTGCCAGCAGCGTAGAGCCCCTCCTAAAAGCCGGTGAAGCTTTCTTT. This encodes CASSVEPLLKAGEAFF.

This chain joins TRBV5-1 and TRBJ1-1; TRBD1 agrees at 7 bases. Germline V gene lookup returns CDR1 SGHRS and CDR2 YFSETQ. CDR3 length: 14 residues. V gave up 4 bases and J gave up 4 bases; unmatched junction bases: 7. In DNA form, the CDR3 reads TGCGCCAGCAGCGGGCAGGGGGTTTTCACTGAAGCTTTCTTT. It specifies CASSGQGVFTEAFF.

The J gene is TRBJ2-7, the V gene TRBV5-1, with TRBD1 identical over 8 bases. CDR1 and CDR2 from the germline V gene are SGHRS and YFSETQ. The CDR3 covers 15 residues. The V gene end was trimmed by 4 bases and the J gene end by 5 bases; junction bases not matched to a gene: 11. CDR3 protein: CASSDPGQAVHEQYF. CDR3 nucleotides: TGCGCCAGCAGCGATCCGGGACAGGCGGTCCACGAGCAGTACTTC.

The chain combines TRBV5-1 with TRBJ1-4, with D hard to call. V shed 5 bases and J shed 0 bases, with 8 bases lying between them. The V gene's germline CDR1 is SGHRS and CDR2 YFSETQ. CDR3 length: 14 residues. The CDR3 nucleotides read TGCGCCAGCAGGCCGGTGGCAACTAATGAAAAACTGTTTTTT. This encodes CASRPVATNEKLFF.

The chain carries TRBV18 and TRBJ1-6; the D is unclear. V was trimmed by 4 bases and J by 4 bases, leaving 8 bases between them. The CDR3 covers 14 residues. Germline values: CDR1 KGHSH, CDR2 LQKENI. The CDR3 reads CASSQQTYNSPLHF. The CDR3 nucleotides are TGTGCCAGCTCACAACAGACATATAATTCACCCCTCCACTTT. Full variable domain (missing parts from reference TRBV18 and TRBJ1-6): NAGVMQNPRHLVRRRGQEARLRCSPMKGHSHVYWYRQLPEEGLKFMVYLQKENIIDESGMPKERFSAEFPKEGPSILRIQQVVRGDSAAYFCASSQQTYNSPLHFGNGTRLTVT.